The 5 T cell receptor beta chains below were found in one sample sequenced in a study of cytomegalovirus exposure and HLA in healthy donors. Vbeta (60) and Jbeta (13) primers were used in the PCR. Libraries were prepared by immunoSEQ multiplex PCR; TCRdb keeps only in-frame clonotypes and omits some of them. This table holds around 130,000 clones, around 80% found once. The sample taken for sequencing was PBMCs. These receptors were obtained from a man aged 40-55 years in good health and CMV-seronegative.

The chain employs TRBV28 and TRBJ2-2; D might be TRBD1 (6 bases). Germline V gene sequence: CDR1 MDHEN, CDR2 SYDVKM. This CDR3 has 17 residues. V was pared by 6 bases and J by 6 bases, with 23 bases between. This chain's CDR3 is CASSPPPGQGQPGELFF. The DNA of the CDR3 is TGTGCCAGCAGCCCACCCCCGGGGCAGGGGCAGCCCGGGGAGCTGTTTTTT.

The J gene is TRBJ1-1, the V gene TRBV5-4; 12 positions agree with TRBD1. The length of the CDR3 is 15 residues. Looked up from germline, CDR1 is SGHNT and CDR2 is YYREEE (reference sequence). J was trimmed by 5 bases and V by 6 bases; bases with no gene match: 8. CDR3 region: CASTGQGAVRTEAFF. The CDR3 DNA reads TGTGCCAGCACGGGACAGGGGGCGGTTCGGACTGAAGCTTTCTTT.

This sequence joins TRBV6-6 and TRBJ1-2, with D perhaps TRBD1 (5 bases). Germline V gene sequence: CDR1 MNHNY, CDR2 SVGAGI (reference sequence). Trimming took off 4 bases at V and 8 bases at J, with 14 bases between the two ends. This CDR3 is 13 amino acids long. CDR3 DNA sequence: TGTGCCAGCAGTTCTGGGGGGGGACGAGGCTACACCTTC. It translates to CASSSGGGRGYTF.

The chain has TRBV29-1 and TRBJ1-1, with 9 bases matching TRBD1. Germline values: CDR1 SQVTM, CDR2 ANQGSEA. The CDR3 is 14 residues long. V lost 4 bases and J lost 0; bases outside the gene matches: 3. For the CDR3, the DNA is TGCAGCGTTGTACAGGGGGCTATGAACACTGAAGCTTTCTTT. It yields the protein CSVVQGAMNTEAFF. Drawing the rest from reference TRBV29-1 and TRBJ1-1, the complete variable domain is SAVISQKPSRDICQRGTSLTIQCQVDSQVTMMFWYRQQPGQSLTLIATANQGSEATYESGFVIDKFPISRPNLTFSTLTVSNMSPEDSSIYLCSVVQGAMNTEAFFGQGTRLTVV.

The J gene is TRBJ2-5, the V gene TRBV19; D ambiguous. Germline V CDR1 and CDR2: LNHDA, SQIVND (reference sequence). Trimming cost V 4 bases and J 2 bases, with 8 bases left between them. This CDR3 comprises 13 residues. The CDR3 loop is CASSNLVQETQYF. CDR3 nucleotide sequence: TGTGCCAGTAGTAATTTAGTACAAGAGACCCAGTACTTC.